What follows are 10 T cell receptor beta chains derived from one specimen sequenced in a study of T-cell reconstitution after alpha-beta-depleted transplantation in children (TCRdb year 2016). The label giving this sample's treatment or condition can be read as: allogeneic hematopoietic cell transplantation with graft depleted of TCRalphabeta T cells and CD19 B cells. The library was made by PCR. Reads for this sample came from an Illumina HiSeq 2500. TCR library preparation used molecular barcoding, with unique molecular identifiers applied to normalize quantification of the TCRbeta repertoire. The raw public reads went through TCRdb reprocessing: fastp at Q25, MiXCR clone calling, in-frame beta chains kept. Under each unique CDR3 protein, matching rows form one entry showing the most common genes and DNA. The sample has fewer than 150,000 distinct CDR3 sequences on record, about 9.9% of them singletons. Around 24% of the sample is in the top ten clones.

The starting material was PBMCs, mostly from graft donor cells, obtained 180 days after TCRalphabeta/CD19-depleted stem cell transplant. These receptors came from a girl less than two years old who had a stem cell transplant for combined immunodeficiency, so the T cells may come from the graft donor.

This clonotype has at least ten counts. The chain links TRBV28 to TRBJ2-5, with a weak D call TRBD1 (6 bases). V was cut by 5 bases and J by 5 bases, with 18 bases left in between. The germline CDR1 and CDR2 sequences are MDHEN and SYDVKM. There are 15 residues in the CDR3. CDR3 nucleotide sequence: TGTGCCAGCAGTCTAAACCAGGGGATTCTGGAGACCCAGTACTTC. It codes for CASSLNQGILETQYF.

This clonotype came up many times. CDR3 sequence reads: CASSLGPTGNSGANVLTF. The DNA for the CDR3 is TGTGCCAGCAGCTTGGGCCCTACAGGGAACTCTGGGGCCAACGTCCTGACTTTC. The gene calls are TRBV5-5 and TRBJ2-6, with a weak D call TRBD1 (6 bases). The CDR3 loop spans 18 amino acids. V was clipped by 0 bases and J by 0 bases, with 13 bases between them. The germline gives CDR1 SGHKS, CDR2 YYEKEE (reference sequence).

This clonotype was detected a few times. This chain's CDR3 is CASSLRPFNQPQHF. Written as DNA, the CDR3 is TGTGCCAGCAGCTTACGACCCTTCAATCAGCCCCAGCATTTT. The chain uses TRBV5-8 and TRBJ1-5; no firm D call. CDR1 and CDR2 (germline): SGHTS, YDEGEE. V gave up 2 bases and J gave up 3 bases, with 9 bases separating them. This CDR3 region has 14 residues. Filled out from reference TRBV5-8 and TRBJ1-5, the complete variable domain reads EAGVTQSPTHLIKTRGQQATLRCSPISGHTSVYWYQQALGLGLQFLLWYDEGEERNRGNFPPRFSGRQFPNYSSELNVNALELEDSALYLCASSLRPFNQPQHFGDGTRLSIL.

Ten or more counts support this clonotype. The chain is built from TRBV27 and TRBJ2-7, with 7 bases fitting TRBD1. In germline, CDR1 is MNHEY, CDR2 SMNVEV (reference sequence). V trimming: 3 bases; J trimming: 2 bases; junction bases outside the gene matches: 1. This CDR3 contains 13 residues. The CDR3 DNA is TGTGCCAGCAGTTTCGGACAGGCCTACGAGCAGTACTTC. Amino acid sequence: CASSFGQAYEQYF.

This clonotype showed up just a few times. The V gene is TRBV7-2, the J gene TRBJ1-6, with D possibly matching TRBD1 (6 bases). The germline CDR1 and CDR2 sequences are SGHTA and FQGNSA. Trimming shortened V by 6 bases and J by 0 bases, and 12 bases separated the two germline ends. This CDR3 spans 16 amino acids. The CDR3 sequence is CASRITGNSYNSPLHF. The CDR3 coding sequence is TGTGCCAGCAGAATCACAGGGAACTCCTATAATTCACCCCTCCACTTT.

The chain joins TRBV14 to TRBJ2-2; 10 bases line up with TRBD1. The ends lost 2 bases at V and 0 bases at J; junction bases unmatched: 12. Germline lookup yields CDR1 SGHDN and CDR2 FVKESK. The CDR3 is 20 amino acids. The chain's CDR3 is CASSQSPGQGFPSNTGELFF. The DNA of the CDR3 is TGTGCCAGCAGCCAATCCCCGGGACAGGGGTTTCCATCGAACACCGGGGAGCTGTTTTTT.

V gene TRBV4-3 combines with J gene TRBJ2-2; D gene ambiguous. Germline assignment: CDR1 LGHNA and CDR2 YSLEER. V lost 7 bases and J lost 4, with 7 bases in between. The CDR3 consists of 12 residues. This chain's CDR3 is CASTGSTGELFF. The CDR3 DNA is TGCGCCAGCACCGGAAGCACCGGGGAGCTGTTTTTT.

This chain joins TRBV20-1 and TRBJ2-7; the match to TRBD2 covers 10 bases. With V trimmed by 6 bases and J by 0 bases, 8 bases remained unmatched. Germline CDR1 and CDR2: DFQATT and SNEGSKA (reference sequence). The CDR3 totals 15 residues. The CDR3 reads CSAALSGGSSYEQYF. CDR3 sequence (DNA): TGCAGTGCCGCCCTTAGCGGGGGGAGCTCCTACGAGCAGTACTTC.

The V call is TRBV11-2, the J call TRBJ2-5, with 9 bases aligning to TRBD2. Germline V gives CDR1 SGHAT, CDR2 FQNNGV. The CDR3 is 14 residues long. With V trimmed by 0 bases and J by 14 bases, 10 bases remained unmatched. The chain's CDR3 is CASSLEYWRGGEYF. Written as DNA, the CDR3 is TGTGCCAGCAGCTTAGAGTATTGGCGGGGGGGGGAATACTTC.

This clonotype has just a few counts. The chain carries TRBV12-3 or TRBV12-4 and TRBJ2-3; a weak D match, TRBD2 (5 bases). The V end was cut by 4 bases, the J end by 2 bases, with 10 bases between. The CDR3 has 14 amino acids. The CDR3 loop is CASSSLRDTDTQYF. The CDR3 nucleotides read TGTGCCAGCAGTTCCCTCCGGGACACAGATACGCAGTATTTT.